A single sample gave rise to the 5 T cell receptor beta chains below, sequenced in a study of cytomegalovirus exposure and HLA in healthy donors. A multiplex PCR was run with 60 Vbeta primers and 13 Jbeta primers. Produced via immunoSEQ multiplex PCR; TCRdb's table is partial and in-frame only. The table lists fewer than 95,000 clones, more than 55% of them singletons. Sequencing was done on a sample of PBMCs. The receptors derive from a woman aged 50 to 60 in good health and CMV-seropositive.

The chain carries TRBV5-5 and TRBJ1-1; D is ambiguous. V gave up 4 bases and J gave up 2 bases, with 12 bases separating them. This CDR3 is 14 amino acids long. Germline values: CDR1 SGHKS, CDR2 YYEKEE (reference sequence). The CDR3 region is CASSPSVQNTEAFF. In DNA form, the CDR3 reads TGTGCCAGCAGCCCGAGCGTTCAAAACACTGAAGCTTTCTTT.

The chain is built from TRBV4-1 and TRBJ2-7, with D maybe TRBD2 (6 bases). The V gene's germline CDR1 is MGHRA and CDR2 YSYEKL. Deletions cut 0 bases from V and 8 bases from J, with 11 bases between. CDR3 size: 13 residues. CDR3 region: CASSQEEGTKQYF. In DNA form, the CDR3 reads TGCGCCAGCAGCCAAGAGGAGGGTACCAAGCAGTACTTC.

This chain links TRBV28 with TRBJ2-5; TRBD1 aligns across 8 bases. This CDR3 has 12 amino acids. Trimming took 10 bases from V and 3 from J; bases not matched to a gene: 4. Germline values: CDR1 MDHEN, CDR2 SYDVKM. CDR3 loop: CAIGQGKETQYF. For the CDR3, the DNA is TGTGCCATCGGACAGGGAAAAGAGACCCAGTACTTC.

This chain uses TRBV9 with TRBJ1-4; 10 bases match TRBD1. Trimming removed 3 bases from V and 5 bases from J; junction bases left unmatched: 16. CDR3 length: 19 amino acids. The germline CDR1 and CDR2 sequences are SGDLS and YYNGEE. CDR3 amino acids: CASSATYGGTGAFNEKLFF. As DNA, the CDR3 is TGTGCCAGCAGCGCCACCTATGGGGGGACAGGGGCCTTCAATGAAAAACTGTTTTTT.

V usage is TRBV28 and J usage is TRBJ2-1, with 7 bases lining up with TRBD1. Germline-derived CDR1 and CDR2 are MDHEN and SYDVKM. V shed 5 bases and J 1 base; nucleotides not matched to a gene: 5. CDR3 length: 15 residues. CDR3 sequence reads: CASSRTGASYNEQFF. The CDR3 DNA reads as TGTGCCAGCAGTCGTACAGGGGCTTCCTACAATGAGCAGTTCTTC.